The 15 T cell receptor beta chains below all came from one sample that was sequenced in a study of shared T cell receptors in the human thymus. The protocol was immunoSEQ multiplex PCR, while the TCRdb copy is restricted to in-frame clones and leaves out a portion. The sample has 700,000 to 750,000 clones, 70% to 90% seen once. These data were also filed under a second study, of human thymus T cells.

The specimen was thymocytes. These receptors were taken from a girl in the first two years of life with a congenital heart defect.

V gene TRBV5-5 combines with J gene TRBJ1-4, with D uncertain. Per the germline V gene, CDR1 is SGHKS and CDR2 is YYEKEE (reference sequence). Trimming took 0 bases from V and 7 from J, leaving 13 bases between them. This CDR3 region has 15 residues. For the CDR3, the DNA is TGTGCCAGCAGCTTGGCCCCCGAGAGGAGTGAAAAACTGTTTTTT. Translated, it gives CASSLAPERSEKLFF. The variable domain in full, with the rest retrieved from reference TRBV5-5 and TRBJ1-4, is DAGVTQSPTHLIKTRGQQVTLRCSPISGHKSVSWYQQVLGQGPQFIFQYYEKEERGRGNFPDRFSARQFPNYSSELNVNALLLGDSALYLCASSLAPERSEKLFFGSGTQLSVL.

CDR3 bases: TGTGCCAGCAGACTAGCGGGGGTTTTAGAGACCCAGTACTTC. This sequence encodes CASRLAGVLETQYF. This rearrangement joins TRBV25-1 to TRBJ2-5; TRBD2 agrees at 11 bases. This CDR3 contains 14 residues. J lost 4 bases, V lost 6 bases, and 4 bases had no gene match. The germline gives CDR1 MGHDK, CDR2 SYGVNS.

The gene calls are TRBV15 and TRBJ1-6, with unresolved D. The CDR3 length is 13 residues. Germline values: CDR1 LNHNV, CDR2 YYDKDF (reference sequence). Trimming removed 3 bases at V and 7 bases at J, with 7 bases between. CDR3 bases: TGTGCCACCAGCAGGTTGGGCAATTCACCCCTCCACTTT. This sequence encodes CATSRLGNSPLHF.

This CDR3 is CASSLVGTIAKNIQYF. DNA for the CDR3: TGTGCCAGCAGCCTCGTGGGTACTATAGCCAAAAACATTCAGTACTTC. The rearrangement links TRBV7-8 to TRBJ2-4; D not resolved. The germline V and J ends were trimmed by 5 bases and 0 bases, with 14 bases remaining between them. This CDR3 contains 16 residues. Germline assignment: CDR1 SGHVS and CDR2 FQNEAQ.

The chain recombines TRBV12-5 with TRBJ2-3, with 7 bases matching TRBD2. This CDR3 is 15 amino acids long. Germline V gives CDR1 LGHNT, CDR2 FRNRAP. Losses at the gene ends were 1 base for V and 3 bases for J; bases not matched to a gene: 4. The CDR3, as DNA: TGTGCTAGTGGTTTGGGAGCGGGAAAAACAGATACGCAGTATTTT. The encoded protein is CASGLGAGKTDTQYF.

This rearrangement joins TRBV28 to TRBJ2-3; the match to TRBD2 covers 12 bases. CDR1 and CDR2 (germline): MDHEN, SYDVKM. CDR3 length: 20 amino acids. The junction had 18 bases not matched to a gene; V was cut back by 4 bases and J by 4 bases. The CDR3 loop reads CASSYHPGLAGLPIPDTQYF. As DNA, the CDR3 is TGTGCCAGCAGTTACCATCCGGGACTAGCGGGCCTACCCATCCCAGATACGCAGTATTTT.

The V call is TRBV13, the J call TRBJ2-1, with D uncertain. This CDR3 is built from 14 residues. Trimming stripped 5 bases from V and 0 bases from J, with 8 bases between. The V gene's germline CDR1 is PRHDT and CDR2 FYEKMQ (reference sequence). CDR3 sequence: CASSKYNSYNEQFF. CDR3 nucleotides: TGTGCCAGCAGCAAATACAACTCCTACAATGAGCAGTTCTTC.

Of note for this clone: An end of the junction does not agree with germline; a read error may underlie this. The V call is TRBV10-3, the J call TRBJ2-7; 8 nucleotides agree with TRBD1. The CDR3 runs 12 residues. Germline loops: CDR1 ENHRY, CDR2 SYGVKD. This CDR3 reads CAISEARGLYHF. The DNA for the CDR3 is TGTGCCATCAGTGAGGCCAGGGGGCTATACCACTTC.

The chain employs TRBV4-1 and TRBJ2-7, with 7 bases lining up with TRBD1. The J segment lost 3 bases and the V segment lost 4 bases, leaving 9 bases of the junction unmatched. The CDR3 length is 15 residues. Looked up from germline, CDR1 is MGHRA and CDR2 is YSYEKL. The CDR3 spells CASSPTTGPDYEQYF. Written as DNA, the CDR3 is TGCGCCAGCAGCCCAACGACAGGGCCCGACTACGAGCAGTACTTC.

The rearrangement joins TRBV7-8 to TRBJ2-3; no definite D call. V was shortened by 5 bases and J by 6 bases, with 12 bases between the two germline ends. This CDR3 region has 13 residues. Germline V gene lookup returns CDR1 SGHVS and CDR2 FQNEAQ. The CDR3 DNA reads as TGTGCCAGCAGCCCCCGGAGTGCGGATACGCAGTATTTT. Translating it yields CASSPRSADTQYF. Filled out from reference TRBV7-8 and TRBJ2-3, the complete variable domain reads GAGVSQSPRYKVAKRGQDVALRCDPISGHVSLFWYQQALGQGPEFLTYFQNEAQLDKSGLPSDRFFAERPEGSVSTLKIQRTQQEDSAVYLCASSPRSADTQYFGPGTRLTVL.

The chain links TRBV7-2 to TRBJ2-1; TRBD2 aligns across 9 bases. Germline V lookup: CDR1 SGHTA, CDR2 FQGNSA. Losses at the gene ends were 4 bases for V and 9 bases for J; bases not matched to a gene: 7. This CDR3 contains 14 residues. The CDR3 DNA follows: TGTGCCAGCAGCTCTTTAGCGGGGGAGGCTGAGCAGTTCTTC. Encoded protein: CASSSLAGEAEQFF. The full variable domain, rest sourced from reference TRBV7-2 and TRBJ2-1, is GAGVSQSPSNKVTEKGKDVELRCDPISGHTALYWYRQSLGQGLEFLIYFQGNSAPDKSGLPSDRFSAERTGGSVSTLTIQRTQQEDSAVYLCASSSLAGEAEQFFGPGTRLTVL.

The genes are TRBV13 and TRBJ2-1, with TRBD2 identical over 7 bases. The CDR3 has 21 amino acids. Per the germline V gene, CDR1 is PRHDT and CDR2 is FYEKMQ (reference sequence). Trimming removed 3 bases from V and 2 bases from J; junction bases left unmatched: 22. The CDR3 DNA reads TGTGCCAGCAGCTTGACCTCAAGGGGCGGGGGTGCTGATCAACCCTACAATGAGCAGTTCTTC. This encodes CASSLTSRGGGADQPYNEQFF.

This chain connects TRBV6-6 to TRBJ1-2; weak D call: TRBD1 (5 bases). The CDR3 has 14 residues. The V end lost 6 bases, the J end lost 4 bases, and 15 bases lay between the germline ends. Germline CDR1 reads MNHNY; CDR2 reads SVGAGI (reference sequence). The CDR3 DNA reads TGTGCCAGCAGCCGTCAGGGTACGGTCTATGGCTACACCTTC. Protein product: CASSRQGTVYGYTF.

The chain links TRBV7-3 to TRBJ2-3; D ambiguous. CDR1 and CDR2 (germline): SGHTA, FQGTGA. The CDR3 spans 15 residues. Trimming removed 5 bases at V and 3 bases at J, with 15 bases between. This CDR3 reads CASSLDRVWTDTQYF. CDR3 DNA: TGTGCCAGCAGCCTAGACCGGGTCTGGACAGATACGCAGTATTTT.

V and J are TRBV5-6 and TRBJ2-6; 12 positions agree with TRBD2. The CDR3 consists of 18 residues. Germline trimming cut 7 bases from V and 3 bases from J; bases unmatched to any gene: 11. The V gene's germline CDR1 is SGHDT and CDR2 YYEEEE. The CDR3 reads CASGSGLAGTGGANVLTF. CDR3 nucleotides: TGTGCCAGCGGTAGTGGACTAGCGGGGACGGGTGGGGCCAACGTCCTGACTTTC.